The 6 T cell receptor beta chains reported below all come from one sample, sequenced in a study of blood T cell repertoires in COVID-19. TCRdb's table, derived via immunoSEQ multiplex PCR, lists solely in-frame clones and lacks some. The sample lists 130,000 or so clones, more than 85% occurring once. The sequencing input was peripheral blood. The receptors originated from a man aged 50 to 60 with active or convalescent COVID-19.

The chain links TRBV18 to TRBJ1-3; 9 nucleotides agree with TRBD1. Germline-derived CDR1 and CDR2 are KGHSH and LQKENI. V was pared by 1 base and J by 2 bases, with 3 bases of the junction left unmatched. CDR3 length equals 16 residues. CDR3 sequence reads: CASSPLGDRAGNTIYF. The CDR3, as DNA: TGTGCCAGCTCACCACTCGGGGACAGGGCTGGAAACACCATATATTTT.

V and J are TRBV10-3 and TRBJ1-3; D unresolved. The CDR3 consists of 16 residues. Germline CDR1 is ENHRY and CDR2 is SYGVKD. Trimming left V 5 bases short and J 0 bases short, with 14 bases between. Here the CDR3 reads CAISSNPTGSGNTIYF. The CDR3 DNA reads TGTGCCATCAGTTCCAACCCTACCGGCTCTGGAAACACCATATATTTT.

J is TRBJ2-1 and V is TRBV19, with TRBD2 matching over 7 bases. The germline V gene encodes CDR1 LNHDA and CDR2 SQIVND (reference sequence). Germline trimming cut 4 bases from V and 4 bases from J; bases unmatched to any gene: 4. The CDR3 is made up of 14 amino acids. The CDR3 DNA sequence: TGTGCCAGTAGTAACGGGGGGAATTACAATGAGCAGTTCTTC. This gives the protein CASSNGGNYNEQFF.

This clone was recorded a few times. The chain carries TRBV15 and TRBJ1-4, with TRBD1 matching 8 bases. The J segment lost 5 bases and the V segment lost 3 bases, leaving 8 bases of the junction unmatched. There are 16 residues in the CDR3. Germline-derived CDR1 and CDR2 are LNHNV and YYDKDF (reference sequence). CDR3 loop: CATSRRRTGQNEKLFF. The CDR3 DNA sequence: TGTGCCACCAGCAGGCGCCGGACAGGGCAAAATGAAAAACTGTTTTTT.

V usage is TRBV5-1 and J usage is TRBJ2-1, with a tentative D call TRBD2 (5 bases). This CDR3 is 15 amino acids long. The germline gives CDR1 SGHRS, CDR2 YFSETQ. Trimming stripped 0 bases from V and 1 base from J, with 8 bases between. The CDR3 DNA reads TGCGCCAGCAGCTTGGGTAGCGCATCCTACAATGAGCAGTTCTTC. This codes for CASSLGSASYNEQFF.

The sample holds one count of this clone. The chain has TRBV5-6 and TRBJ2-5, with D maybe TRBD1 (6 bases). V lost 4 bases and J 2 bases, leaving 12 bases between the germline ends. Germline V lookup: CDR1 SGHDT, CDR2 YYEEEE. This CDR3 comprises 14 residues. The CDR3, as DNA: TGTGCCAGCAGCCCAGGGACACCGCAAGAGACCCAGTACTTC. It translates to CASSPGTPQETQYF.